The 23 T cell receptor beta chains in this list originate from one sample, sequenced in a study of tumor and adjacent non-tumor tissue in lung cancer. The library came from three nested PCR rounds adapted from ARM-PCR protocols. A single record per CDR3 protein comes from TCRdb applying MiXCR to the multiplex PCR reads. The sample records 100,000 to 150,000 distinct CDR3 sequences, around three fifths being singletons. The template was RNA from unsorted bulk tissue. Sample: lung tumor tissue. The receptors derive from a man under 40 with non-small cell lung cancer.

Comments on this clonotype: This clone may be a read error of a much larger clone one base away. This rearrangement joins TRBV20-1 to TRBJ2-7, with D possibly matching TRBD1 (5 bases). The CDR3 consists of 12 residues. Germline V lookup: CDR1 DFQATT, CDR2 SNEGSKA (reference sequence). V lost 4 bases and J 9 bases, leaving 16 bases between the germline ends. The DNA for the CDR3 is TGCAGTGCTACCCCCACAGGTTGGGGGCAGTACTTC. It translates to CSATPTGWGQYF.

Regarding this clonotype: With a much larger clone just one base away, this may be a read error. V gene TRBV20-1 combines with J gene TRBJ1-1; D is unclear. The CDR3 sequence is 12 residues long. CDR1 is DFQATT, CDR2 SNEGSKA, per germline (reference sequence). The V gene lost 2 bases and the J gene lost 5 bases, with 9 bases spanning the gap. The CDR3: CSARMGGTEAFF. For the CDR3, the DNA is TGCAGTGCTAGAATGGGAGGTACTGAAGCTTTCTTT.

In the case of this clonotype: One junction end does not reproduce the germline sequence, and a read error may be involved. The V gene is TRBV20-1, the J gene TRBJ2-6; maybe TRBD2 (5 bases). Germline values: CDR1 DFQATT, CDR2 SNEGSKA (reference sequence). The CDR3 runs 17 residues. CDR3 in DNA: TGCAATGCTAGAGATCTAACGGGGAGCTCTGGGGCCAACGTCCTGACTTTC. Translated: CNARDLTGSSGANVLTF.

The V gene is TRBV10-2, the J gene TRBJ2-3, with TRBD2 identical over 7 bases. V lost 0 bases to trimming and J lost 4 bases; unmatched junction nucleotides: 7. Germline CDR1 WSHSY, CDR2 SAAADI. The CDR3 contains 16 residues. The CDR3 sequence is CASSESTSGMSDTQYF. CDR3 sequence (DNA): TGCGCCAGCAGTGAGTCGACGAGCGGGATGTCAGATACGCAGTATTTT.

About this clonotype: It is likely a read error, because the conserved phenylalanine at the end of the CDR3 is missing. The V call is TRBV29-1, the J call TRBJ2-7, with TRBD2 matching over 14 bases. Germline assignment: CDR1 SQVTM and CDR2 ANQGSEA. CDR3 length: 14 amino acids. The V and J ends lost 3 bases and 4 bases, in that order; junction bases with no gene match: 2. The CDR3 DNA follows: TGCAGCGTTGAGGGACTAGCGGGAGTATACGAGCAGTACTTA. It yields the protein CSVEGLAGVYEQYL.

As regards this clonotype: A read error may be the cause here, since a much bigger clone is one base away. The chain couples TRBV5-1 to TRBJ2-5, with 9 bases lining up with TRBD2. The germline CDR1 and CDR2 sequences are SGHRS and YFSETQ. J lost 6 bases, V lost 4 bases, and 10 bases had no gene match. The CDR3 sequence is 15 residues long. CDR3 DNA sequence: TGCGCCAGCAGCGCGGGGGGGCCGAGGCAAAAGACCCAGTACTTC. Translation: CASSAGGPRQKTQYF.

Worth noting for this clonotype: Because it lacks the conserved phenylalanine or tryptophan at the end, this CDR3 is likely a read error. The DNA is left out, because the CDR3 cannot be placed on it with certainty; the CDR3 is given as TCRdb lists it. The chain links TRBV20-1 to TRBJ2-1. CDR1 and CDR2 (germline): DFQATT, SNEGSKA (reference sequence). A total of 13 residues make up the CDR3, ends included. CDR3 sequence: CSAMPTHYNERFL.

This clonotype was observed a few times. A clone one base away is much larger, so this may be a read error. For the CDR3, the DNA is TGCAGTGCTAGTCGGGCATGGGGCGATGAAAAACTGTTTTTT. Its translation: CSASRAWGDEKLFF. The chain links TRBV20-1 to TRBJ1-4; possible D gene TRBD1, 5 bases. This CDR3 has 14 residues. The V end lost 3 bases, the J end lost 6 bases, and 14 bases lay between the germline ends. Germline V gives CDR1 DFQATT, CDR2 SNEGSKA (reference sequence).

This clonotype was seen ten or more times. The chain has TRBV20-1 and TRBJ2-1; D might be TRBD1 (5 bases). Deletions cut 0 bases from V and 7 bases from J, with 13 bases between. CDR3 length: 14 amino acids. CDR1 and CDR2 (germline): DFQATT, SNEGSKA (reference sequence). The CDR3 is CSARDVGAWNEQFF. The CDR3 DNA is TGCAGTGCTAGAGATGTTGGGGCTTGGAATGAGCAGTTCTTC.

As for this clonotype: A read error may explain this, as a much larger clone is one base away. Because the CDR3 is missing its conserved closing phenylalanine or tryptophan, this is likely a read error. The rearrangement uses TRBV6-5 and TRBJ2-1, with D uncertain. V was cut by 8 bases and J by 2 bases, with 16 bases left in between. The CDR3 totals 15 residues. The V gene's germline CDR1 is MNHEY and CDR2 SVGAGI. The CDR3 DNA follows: TGTGCCAGCTGGAGTATGGCCAGGACCTACAATGAGCAGTTCTCC. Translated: CASWSMARTYNEQFS.

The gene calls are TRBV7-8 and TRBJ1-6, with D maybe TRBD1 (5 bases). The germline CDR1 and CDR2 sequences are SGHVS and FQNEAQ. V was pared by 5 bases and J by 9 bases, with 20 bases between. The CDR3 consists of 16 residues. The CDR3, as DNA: TGTGCCAGCAGCCCGCCCATACAAGGGGCCTTTTCACCCCTCCACTTT. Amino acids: CASSPPIQGAFSPLHF. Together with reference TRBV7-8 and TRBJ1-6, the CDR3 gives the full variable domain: GAGVSQSPRYKVAKRGQDVALRCDPISGHVSLFWYQQALGQGPEFLTYFQNEAQLDKSGLPSDRFFAERPEGSVSTLKIQRTQQEDSAVYLCASSPPIQGAFSPLHFGNGTRLTVT.

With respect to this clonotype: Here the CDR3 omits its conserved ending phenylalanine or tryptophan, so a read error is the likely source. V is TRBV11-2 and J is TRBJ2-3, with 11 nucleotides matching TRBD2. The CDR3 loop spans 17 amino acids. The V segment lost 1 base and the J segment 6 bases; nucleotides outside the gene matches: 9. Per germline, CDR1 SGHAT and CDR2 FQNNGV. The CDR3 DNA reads TGTGCCAGCAGCTTAGGCGCTCTAGCGGGGGGATCGGATACGCAGTATATT. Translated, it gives CASSLGALAGGSDTQYI.

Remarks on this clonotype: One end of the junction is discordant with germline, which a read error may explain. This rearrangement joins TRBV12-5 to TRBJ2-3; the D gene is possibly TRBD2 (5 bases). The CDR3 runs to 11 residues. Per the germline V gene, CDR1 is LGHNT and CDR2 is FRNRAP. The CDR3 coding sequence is TGTACTAGTGGCACCCGAGATACGCAGTATTTT. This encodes CTSGTRDTQYF.

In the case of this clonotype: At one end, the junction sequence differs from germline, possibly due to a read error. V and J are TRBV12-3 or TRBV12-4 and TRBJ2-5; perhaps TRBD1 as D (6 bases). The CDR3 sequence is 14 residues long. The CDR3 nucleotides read TGTACCAGCAGCTTCCCGGACAGCCAAGAGACCCAGTACTTC. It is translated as CTSSFPDSQETQYF.

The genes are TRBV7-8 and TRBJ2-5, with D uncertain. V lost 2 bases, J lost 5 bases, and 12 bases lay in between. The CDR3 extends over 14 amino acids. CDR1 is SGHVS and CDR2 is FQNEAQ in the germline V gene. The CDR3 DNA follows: TGTGCCAGCAGCTTATCAGGTGCGGCGGAGACCCAGTACTTC. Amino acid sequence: CASSLSGAAETQYF.

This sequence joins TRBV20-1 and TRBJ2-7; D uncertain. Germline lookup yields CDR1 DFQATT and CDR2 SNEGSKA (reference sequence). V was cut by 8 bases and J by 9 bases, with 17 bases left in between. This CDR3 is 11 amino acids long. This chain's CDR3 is CSSASPGGQYF. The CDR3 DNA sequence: TGCAGTTCGGCTTCACCGGGTGGGCAGTACTTC.

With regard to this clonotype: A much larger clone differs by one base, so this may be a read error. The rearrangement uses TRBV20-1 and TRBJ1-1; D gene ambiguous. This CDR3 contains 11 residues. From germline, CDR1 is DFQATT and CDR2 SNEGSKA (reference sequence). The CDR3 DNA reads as TGCAATGCTAGAGATGTGGGGAGGGCTTTCTTT. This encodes CNARDVGRAFF.

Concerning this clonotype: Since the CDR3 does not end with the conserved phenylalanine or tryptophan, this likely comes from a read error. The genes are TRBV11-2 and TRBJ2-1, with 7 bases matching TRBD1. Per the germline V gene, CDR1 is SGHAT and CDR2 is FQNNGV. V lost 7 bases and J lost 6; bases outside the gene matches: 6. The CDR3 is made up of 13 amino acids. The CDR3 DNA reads TGTGCCAGCATCTTGGACAGGATCAATGAGCAGTTCATC. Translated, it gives CASILDRINEQFI.

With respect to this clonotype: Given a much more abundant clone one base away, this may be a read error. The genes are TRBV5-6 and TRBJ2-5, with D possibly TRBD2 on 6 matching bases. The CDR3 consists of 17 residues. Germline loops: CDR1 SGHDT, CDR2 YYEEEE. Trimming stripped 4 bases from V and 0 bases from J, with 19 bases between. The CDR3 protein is CASSVGPTLAHQETQYF. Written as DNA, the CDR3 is TGTGCCAGCAGCGTAGGACCAACACTAGCTCACCAAGAGACCCAGTACTTC.

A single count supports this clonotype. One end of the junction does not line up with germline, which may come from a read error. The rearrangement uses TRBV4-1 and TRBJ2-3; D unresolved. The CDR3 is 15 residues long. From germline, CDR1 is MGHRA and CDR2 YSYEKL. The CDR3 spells CASSRLTGRADTQYF. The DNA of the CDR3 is TGCGCCAGCAGCCGTTTGACTGGTCGGGCAGATACGCAGTACTTT.

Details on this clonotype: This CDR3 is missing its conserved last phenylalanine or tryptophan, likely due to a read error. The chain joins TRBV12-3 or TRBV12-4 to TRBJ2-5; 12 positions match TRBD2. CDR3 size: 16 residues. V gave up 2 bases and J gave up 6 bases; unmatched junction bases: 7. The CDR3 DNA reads TGTGCCAGCAGTTTAAGACTAGCGGGGGCTAGAAAGACCCAGTACTCC. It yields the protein CASSLRLAGARKTQYS.

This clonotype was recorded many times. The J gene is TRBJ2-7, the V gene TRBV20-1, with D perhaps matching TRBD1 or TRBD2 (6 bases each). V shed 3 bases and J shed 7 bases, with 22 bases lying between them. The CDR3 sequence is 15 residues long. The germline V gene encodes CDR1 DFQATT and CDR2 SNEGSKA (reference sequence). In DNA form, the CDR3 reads TGCAGTGCTAGCGACCCCACGCTGGGGGGCATGGAGCAGTACTTC. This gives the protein CSASDPTLGGMEQYF.

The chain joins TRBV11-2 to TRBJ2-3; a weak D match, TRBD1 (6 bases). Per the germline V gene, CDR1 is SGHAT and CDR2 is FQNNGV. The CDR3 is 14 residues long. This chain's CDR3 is CGRSLGTRGDTQYF. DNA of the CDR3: TGTGGCAGGAGCTTAGGGACCAGGGGAGATACGCAGTATTTT. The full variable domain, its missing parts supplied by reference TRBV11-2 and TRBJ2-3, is EAGVAQSPRYKIIEKRQSVAFWCNPISGHATLYWYQQILGQGPKLLIQFQNNGVVDDSQLPKDRFSAERLKGVDSTLKIQPAKLEDSAVYLCGRSLGTRGDTQYFGPGTRLTVL.